This passage covers 19 T cell receptor beta chains from one sample sequenced in a study of technical replicates of blood from several donors. Assay: immunoSEQ multiplex PCR; the TCRdb copy retains only in-frame clones and omits some. Here the sample spans 55,000 to 70,000 clones, under 90% being singletons. Sequenced: PBMCs. Source of these receptors: a human donor in good health. Some clones in this sample may be carry-over from other donors' samples.

The V call is TRBV6-5, the J call TRBJ1-1; perhaps TRBD1 as D (5 bases). Germline assignment: CDR1 MNHEY and CDR2 SVGAGI. This CDR3 has 13 residues. Trimming removed 0 bases from V and 9 bases from J, with 11 bases in between. The CDR3 region is CASSYSGRVKAFF. In DNA, the CDR3 is TGTGCCAGCAGTTACTCGGGCAGGGTTAAAGCTTTCTTT.

In its sample, this clone was seen once. The chain couples TRBV5-1 to TRBJ2-5, with 8 bases fitting TRBD2. Germline assignment: CDR1 SGHRS and CDR2 YFSETQ. CDR3 length: 13 residues. The ends lost 4 bases at V and 5 bases at J; junction bases unmatched: 4. DNA for the CDR3: TGCGCCAGCAGCCGGGAGGGGTTGGAGACCCAGTACTTC. This gives the protein CASSREGLETQYF. Looking up the rest from reference TRBV5-1 and TRBJ2-5 gives the full variable domain: KAGVTQTPRYLIKTRGQQVTLSCSPISGHRSVSWYQQTPGQGLQFLFEYFSETQRNKGNFPGRFSGRQFSNSRSEMNVSTLELGDSALYLCASSREGLETQYFGPGTRLLVL.

The rearrangement uses TRBV4-3 and TRBJ2-7; the match to TRBD2 covers 9 bases. The CDR3 runs to 17 residues. The junction had 11 bases not matched to a gene; V was cut back by 0 bases and J by 5 bases. The germline V gene encodes CDR1 LGHNA and CDR2 YSLEER. CDR3 sequence (DNA): TGCGCCAGCAGCCAAGAATATCGCGGGGGGGCCGGGAACGAGCAGTACTTC. It yields the protein CASSQEYRGGAGNEQYF.

This clone was picked up one time. This sequence joins TRBV29-1 and TRBJ2-5; TRBD2 might be the D (8 bases). Deletions cut 4 bases from V and 3 bases from J, with 18 bases between. This CDR3 has 15 amino acids. Germline CDR1 is SQVTM and CDR2 is ANQGSEA. CDR3 protein: CSVVLAEGGKETQYF. The DNA for the CDR3 is TGCAGCGTTGTACTAGCGGAAGGGGGCAAAGAGACCCAGTACTTC.

The chain carries TRBV29-1 and TRBJ2-7; D is possibly TRBD1 (5 bases). CDR3 length equals 11 residues. V lost 3 bases to trimming and J lost 7 bases, with 10 bases between them. Germline CDR1 SQVTM, CDR2 ANQGSEA. This chain's CDR3 is CSVDSGWEQYF. The CDR3 DNA is TGCAGCGTTGATTCAGGGTGGGAGCAGTACTTC.

The chain uses TRBV4-1 and TRBJ2-7; 8 nucleotides align to TRBD2. Trimming removed 3 bases from V and 2 bases from J; junction bases left unmatched: 9. Per the germline V gene, CDR1 is MGHRA and CDR2 is YSYEKL. The CDR3 is 16 amino acids. The DNA for the CDR3 is TGCGCCAGCAGCCATGGAGCGGGGGCGCTTCCCTACGAGCAGTACTTC. Translation gives CASSHGAGALPYEQYF.

V gene TRBV7-7 combines with J gene TRBJ2-5; the D is unclear. The V end was cut by 4 bases, the J end by 5 bases, with 17 bases between. The germline CDR1 and CDR2 sequences are SSHAT and FNYEAQ (reference sequence). The CDR3 extends over 15 amino acids. The CDR3 nucleotides are TGTGCCAGCAGCTCCCTTTATGGTTCTGCGGAGACCCAGTACTTC. Its translation: CASSSLYGSAETQYF.

V gene TRBV7-9 combines with J gene TRBJ2-7, with 9 bases matching TRBD2. CDR3 size: 15 residues. CDR1 and CDR2 (germline): SEHNR, FQNEAQ (reference sequence). The J segment lost 6 bases and the V segment lost 0 bases, leaving 6 bases of the junction unmatched. CDR3 in amino acids: CASSLAMGLAGEQYF. The CDR3 coding sequence is TGTGCCAGCAGCTTAGCCATGGGACTAGCAGGCGAGCAGTACTTC.

The chain carries TRBV10-3 and TRBJ1-2, with a possible D match to TRBD1 (5 bases). The CDR3 is 14 residues long. Per the germline V gene, CDR1 is ENHRY and CDR2 is SYGVKD. The V gene lost 0 bases and the J gene lost 6 bases, with 11 bases spanning the gap. The CDR3 bases are TGTGCCATCAGTGAGTCGCAGGCCAGGGATGGCTACACCTTC. Translating it yields CAISESQARDGYTF.

The chain has TRBV5-1 and TRBJ2-7, with a possible D match to TRBD1 (5 bases). CDR3 length: 12 residues. Germline CDR1 is SGHRS and CDR2 is YFSETQ. The V and J ends lost 4 bases and 3 bases respectively, with 8 bases between them. The CDR3 DNA reads as TGCGCCAGCAGCGAGGACATCTACGAGCAGTACTTC. This translates into CASSEDIYEQYF.

The V and J genes are TRBV4-3 and TRBJ1-1, with D uncertain. V was shortened by 1 base and J by 5 bases, with 14 bases between the two germline ends. The CDR3 runs 15 residues. Looked up from germline, CDR1 is LGHNA and CDR2 is YSLEER. In DNA, the CDR3 is TGCGCCAGCAGCCAAGGTACACCGTCCAAAACTGAAGCTTTCTTT. Translation gives CASSQGTPSKTEAFF.

The CDR3 DNA follows: TGCGCCAGCAGCCACCGACTAGCGGGAGGGAACAATGAGCAGTTCTTC. It translates to CASSHRLAGGNNEQFF. The chain joins TRBV4-3 to TRBJ2-1; 14 bases are a match to TRBD2. In germline, CDR1 is LGHNA, CDR2 YSLEER. This CDR3 spans 16 amino acids. V trimming: 3 bases; J trimming: 5 bases; junction bases outside the gene matches: 3.

V and J are TRBV29-1 and TRBJ1-1, with 8 bases that match TRBD1. The CDR3 extends over 13 amino acids. With 8 bases clipped from V and 5 bases from J, the junction kept 10 bases outside the gene matches. Germline V gene sequence: CDR1 SQVTM, CDR2 ANQGSEA. DNA of the CDR3: TGCAGCTATAGACAGGGGATGGATACTGAAGCTTTCTTT. Translated, it gives CSYRQGMDTEAFF.

The chain uses TRBV29-1 and TRBJ2-6; 7 nucleotides line up with TRBD2. V shed 4 bases, J shed 3 bases, and the junction held 3 bases outside the gene matches. The germline CDR1 and CDR2 sequences are SQVTM and ANQGSEA. This CDR3 has 14 residues. This CDR3 reads CSVGGEGGANVLTF. CDR3 nucleotides: TGCAGCGTTGGAGGGGAGGGTGGGGCCAACGTCCTGACTTTC.

This chain uses TRBV6-5 with TRBJ1-1, with D possibly TRBD1 on 5 matching bases. The germline V and J ends were trimmed by 3 bases and 0 bases, with 11 bases remaining between them. Germline-derived CDR1 and CDR2 are MNHEY and SVGAGI. The CDR3 covers 15 residues. The CDR3: CASSYSGLMNTEAFF. The CDR3, as DNA: TGTGCCAGCAGTTATTCGGGACTGATGAACACTGAAGCTTTCTTT.

This clone was seen a handful of times. The V and J genes are TRBV14 and TRBJ1-1; D is unresolved. The CDR3 extends over 14 amino acids. V shed 1 base and J shed 1 base, with 7 bases lying between them. Germline CDR1 and CDR2: SGHDN and FVKESK. The CDR3 protein is CASSQGHSNTEAFF. CDR3 in DNA: TGTGCCAGCAGCCAAGGACACTCGAACACTGAAGCTTTCTTT.

The J gene is TRBJ2-1, the V gene TRBV28; 8 nucleotides agree with TRBD2. Germline V CDR1 and CDR2: MDHEN, SYDVKM. The CDR3 length is 17 residues. With 3 bases clipped from V and 0 bases from J, the junction kept 7 bases outside the gene matches. The CDR3 nucleotides are TGTGCCAGCAGTTTGGGCACGGGGGGGGGCTCCTACAATGAGCAGTTCTTC. It translates to CASSLGTGGGSYNEQFF.

In DNA, the CDR3 is TGTGCCAGCAGTGCATACGACAGGGGTGGGGAGCAGTTCTTC. Its protein is CASSAYDRGGEQFF. The V and J genes are TRBV6-1 and TRBJ2-1; TRBD1 matches at 8 bases. The V gene's germline CDR1 is MNHNS and CDR2 SASEGT. With 4 bases clipped from V and 10 bases from J, the junction kept 9 bases outside the gene matches. The CDR3 covers 14 residues.

The chain has TRBV9 and TRBJ2-3; the match to TRBD1 covers 7 bases. Germline CDR1 SGDLS, CDR2 YYNGEE. Germline trimming cut 0 bases from V and 3 bases from J; bases unmatched to any gene: 1. The CDR3 totals 14 residues. The CDR3 spells CASSVEGATDTQYF. The CDR3 DNA sequence: TGTGCCAGCAGCGTAGAGGGGGCGACAGATACGCAGTATTTT.